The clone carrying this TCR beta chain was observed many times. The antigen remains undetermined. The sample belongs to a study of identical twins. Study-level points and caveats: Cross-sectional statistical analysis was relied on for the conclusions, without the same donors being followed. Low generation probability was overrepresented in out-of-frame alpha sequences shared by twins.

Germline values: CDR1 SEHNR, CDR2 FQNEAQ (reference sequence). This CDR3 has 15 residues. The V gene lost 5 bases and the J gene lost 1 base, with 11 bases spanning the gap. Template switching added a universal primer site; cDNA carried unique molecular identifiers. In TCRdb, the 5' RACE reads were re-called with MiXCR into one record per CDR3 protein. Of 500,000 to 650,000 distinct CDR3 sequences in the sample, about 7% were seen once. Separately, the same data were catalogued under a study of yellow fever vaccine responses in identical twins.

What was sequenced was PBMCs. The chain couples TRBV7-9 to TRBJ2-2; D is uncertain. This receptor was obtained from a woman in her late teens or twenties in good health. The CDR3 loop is CASSRGRKNTGELFF. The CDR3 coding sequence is TGTGCCAGCAGCCGAGGACGGAAGAACACCGGGGAGCTGTTTTTT.